This T cell receptor beta chain appears in the sequencing data of a study of PD-1 blockade in mismatch repair-deficient tumors. Produced via immunoSEQ multiplex PCR; TCRdb's table is partial and in-frame only. The sample lists approximately 100,000 clones, under 90% occurring once. CDR1 and CDR2 (germline): MNHEY, SMNVEV (reference sequence). The trim removed 3 bases at V and 3 bases at J, leaving 4 bases unmatched. There are 15 residues in the CDR3. The sample in question was peripheral blood, obtained around 8 months after starting pembrolizumab. J is TRBJ2-2 and V is TRBV27, with 7 bases fitting TRBD2. The receptor's source is an adult with mismatch repair-deficient cancer. CDR3 bases: TGTGCCAGCAGTTTTATGGGAGGGTACACCGGGGAGCTGTTTTTT. Its protein is CASSFMGGYTGELFF.